This T cell receptor beta chain derives from a study of T cell responses to AZD1222 COVID-19 vaccine. General study points: The study found vaccine-associated CD4 TCRs spanning spike, dominant at 160-218 and 743-854.

The CDR3 is made up of 14 amino acids. V dropped 5 bases and J dropped 4; count of bases not matched to a gene: 6. CDR1 is LNHDA and CDR2 is SQIVND in the germline V gene (reference sequence). The assay was immunoSEQ multiplex PCR, and TCRdb's table has in-frame clones only and misses some. The sample shows roughly 51,000 clones, roughly 90% of them seen only once. A word on this clone: Its antigen remains unknown.

This TCR derives from an adult who received the AZD1222 COVID-19 vaccine. Sample: peripheral blood, taken 28 days after the second AZD1222 dose. The chain is built from TRBV19 and TRBJ2-5; 8 nucleotides line up with TRBD1. In DNA form, the CDR3 reads TGTGCCAGTAGTCGACAGGGGAATGGAGAGACCCAGTACTTC. Protein sequence: CASSRQGNGETQYF.